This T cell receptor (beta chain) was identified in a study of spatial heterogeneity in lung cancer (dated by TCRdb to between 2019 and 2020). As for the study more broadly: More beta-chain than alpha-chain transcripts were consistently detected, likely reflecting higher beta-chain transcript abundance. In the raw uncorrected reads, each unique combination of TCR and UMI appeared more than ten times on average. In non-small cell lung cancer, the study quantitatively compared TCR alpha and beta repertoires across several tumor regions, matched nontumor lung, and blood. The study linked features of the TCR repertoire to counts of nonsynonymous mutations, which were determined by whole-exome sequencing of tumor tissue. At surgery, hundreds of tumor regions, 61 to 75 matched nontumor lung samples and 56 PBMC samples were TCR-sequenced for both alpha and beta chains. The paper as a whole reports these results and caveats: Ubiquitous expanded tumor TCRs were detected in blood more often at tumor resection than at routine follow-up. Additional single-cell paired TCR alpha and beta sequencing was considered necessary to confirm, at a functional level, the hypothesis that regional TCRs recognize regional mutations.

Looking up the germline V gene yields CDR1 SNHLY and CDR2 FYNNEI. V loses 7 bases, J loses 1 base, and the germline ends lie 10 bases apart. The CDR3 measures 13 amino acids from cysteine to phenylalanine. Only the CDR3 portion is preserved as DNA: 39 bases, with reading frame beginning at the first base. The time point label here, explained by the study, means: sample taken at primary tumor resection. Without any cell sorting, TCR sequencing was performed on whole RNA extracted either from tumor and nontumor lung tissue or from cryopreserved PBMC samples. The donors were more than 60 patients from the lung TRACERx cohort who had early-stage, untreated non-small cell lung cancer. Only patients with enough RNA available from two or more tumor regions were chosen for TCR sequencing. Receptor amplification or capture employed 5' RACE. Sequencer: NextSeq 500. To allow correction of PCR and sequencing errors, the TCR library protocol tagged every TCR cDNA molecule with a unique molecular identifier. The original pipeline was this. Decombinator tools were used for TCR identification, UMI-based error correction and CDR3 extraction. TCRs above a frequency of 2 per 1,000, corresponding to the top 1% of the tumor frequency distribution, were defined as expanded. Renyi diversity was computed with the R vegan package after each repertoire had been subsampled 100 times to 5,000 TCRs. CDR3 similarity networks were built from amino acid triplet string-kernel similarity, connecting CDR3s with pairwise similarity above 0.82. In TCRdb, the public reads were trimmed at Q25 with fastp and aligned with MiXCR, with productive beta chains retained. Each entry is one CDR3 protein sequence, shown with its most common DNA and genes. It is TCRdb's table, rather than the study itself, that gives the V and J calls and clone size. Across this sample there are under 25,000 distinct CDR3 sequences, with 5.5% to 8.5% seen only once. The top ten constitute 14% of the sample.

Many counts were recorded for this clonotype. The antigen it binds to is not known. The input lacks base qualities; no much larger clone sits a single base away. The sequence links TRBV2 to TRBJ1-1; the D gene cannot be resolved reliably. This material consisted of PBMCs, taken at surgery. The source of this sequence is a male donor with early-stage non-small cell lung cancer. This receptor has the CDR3 CASISLGNTEAFF. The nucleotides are TGTGCCAGCATCTCCCTGGGGAACACTGAAGCTTTCTTT. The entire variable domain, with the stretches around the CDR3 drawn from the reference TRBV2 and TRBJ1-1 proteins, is EPEVTQTPSHQVTQMGQEVILRCVPISNHLYFYWYRQILGQKVEFLVSFYNNEISEKSEIFDDQFSVERPDGSNFTLKIRSTKLEDSAMYFCASISLGNTEAFFGQGTRLTVV.